This TCR beta chain was observed in a study of blood T cell repertoires in COVID-19. This CDR3 is 16 amino acids long. The V gene's germline CDR1 is SGHNT and CDR2 YYREEE (reference sequence). Losses at the gene ends were 0 bases for V and 11 bases for J; bases not matched to a gene: 8. Method: immunoSEQ multiplex PCR; TCRdb's copy keeps in-frame clones and lacks some. The data hold some 190,000 clones, with less than 85% observed a single time. The material sequenced was PBMCs or T cells enriched from blood (not recorded which). The clonotype originates from a woman in her 30s who had recovered from COVID-19. This rearrangement joins TRBV5-4 to TRBJ1-4; 12 bases map to TRBD1. The CDR3 protein is CASSLAQGTGGQKLFF. DNA of the CDR3: TGTGCCAGCAGCTTGGCGCAGGGGACAGGGGGCCAGAAACTGTTTTTT.